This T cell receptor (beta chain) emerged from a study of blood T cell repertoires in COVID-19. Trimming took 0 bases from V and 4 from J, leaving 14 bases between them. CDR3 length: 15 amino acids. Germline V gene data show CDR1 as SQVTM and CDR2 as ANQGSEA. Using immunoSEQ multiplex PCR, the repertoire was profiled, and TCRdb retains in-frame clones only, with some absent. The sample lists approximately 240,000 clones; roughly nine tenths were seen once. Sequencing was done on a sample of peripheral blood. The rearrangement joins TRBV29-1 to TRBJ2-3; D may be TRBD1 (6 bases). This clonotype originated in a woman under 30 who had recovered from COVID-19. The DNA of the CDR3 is TGCAGCGTTGAAGAGCAGGGGATGGGGGCAGATACGCAGTATTTT. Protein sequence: CSVEEQGMGADTQYF.